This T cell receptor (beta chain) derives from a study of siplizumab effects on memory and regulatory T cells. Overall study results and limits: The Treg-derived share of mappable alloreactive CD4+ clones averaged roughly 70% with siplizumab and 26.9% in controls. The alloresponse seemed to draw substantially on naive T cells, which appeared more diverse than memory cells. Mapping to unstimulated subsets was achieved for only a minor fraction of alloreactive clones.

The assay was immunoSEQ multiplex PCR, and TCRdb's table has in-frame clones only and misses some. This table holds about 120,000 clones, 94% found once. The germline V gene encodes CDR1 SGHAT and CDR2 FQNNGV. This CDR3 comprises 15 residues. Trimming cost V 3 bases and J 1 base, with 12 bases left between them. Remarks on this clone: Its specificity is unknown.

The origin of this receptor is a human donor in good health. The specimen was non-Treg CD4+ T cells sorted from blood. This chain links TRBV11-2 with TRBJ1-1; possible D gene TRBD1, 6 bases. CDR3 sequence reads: CASSFIQGSNTEAFF. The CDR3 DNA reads TGTGCCAGCAGCTTTATACAGGGATCGAACACTGAAGCTTTCTTT.